The 18 T cell receptor beta chains listed next were all sequenced from one sample in a study of blood T cell repertoires in COVID-19. TCRdb keeps only in-frame clones here, not all; method: immunoSEQ multiplex PCR. The profile shows about 130,000 clones, about four fifths of them singletons. Sequencing was carried out using peripheral blood. The receptors were sampled from a man younger than 45 with COVID-19, enrolled during active disease.

J is TRBJ2-1 and V is TRBV7-2, with 12 bases identical to TRBD1. The CDR3 consists of 18 residues. Germline CDR1 is SGHTA and CDR2 is FQGNSA. V shed 4 bases and J 1 base; nucleotides not matched to a gene: 8. The CDR3: CASSSRDRGLRSYNEQFF. CDR3 DNA sequence: TGTGCCAGCAGCTCCCGGGACAGGGGGCTAAGGTCCTACAATGAGCAGTTCTTC.

This chain joins TRBV12-5 and TRBJ1-1, with D perhaps TRBD1 (6 bases). Trimming took off 2 bases at V and 2 bases at J, with 12 bases between the two ends. This CDR3 is 15 amino acids long. CDR1 LGHNT and CDR2 FRNRAP come from the germline V gene. In nucleotides, the CDR3 is TGTGCTAGTGGTTTGAGGATGACAGGAAACACTGAAGCTTTCTTT. It encodes CASGLRMTGNTEAFF.

The chain combines TRBV27 with TRBJ2-3; D might be TRBD2 (6 bases). The germline V gene has CDR1 MNHEY and CDR2 SMNVEV (reference sequence). The CDR3 runs to 15 residues. Trimming shortened V by 0 bases and J by 5 bases, and 12 bases separated the two germline ends. The CDR3 nucleotides are TGTGCCAGCAGTTTATCGGGGCGGCGGGAAGATACGCAGTATTTT. As protein: CASSLSGRREDTQYF.

The chain carries TRBV4-1 and TRBJ2-1; D may be TRBD1 (5 bases). CDR3 length: 15 amino acids. V was shortened by 3 bases and J by 4 bases, with 13 bases between the two germline ends. The V gene's germline CDR1 is MGHRA and CDR2 YSYEKL. The CDR3 reads CASSHQDHRYNEQFF. The CDR3 bases are TGCGCCAGCAGCCACCAGGACCACAGGTACAATGAGCAGTTCTTC.

The chain links TRBV11-3 to TRBJ2-3; 14 nucleotides line up with TRBD2. The germline V gene encodes CDR1 SGHNT and CDR2 YENEEA. J lost 6 bases, V lost 4 bases, and 6 bases had no gene match. The length of the CDR3 is 16 residues. CDR3 sequence (DNA): TGTGCCAGCAGCTCCAGACTAGCGGGAGGGCCTGATACGCAGTATTTT. Its translation: CASSSRLAGGPDTQYF.

This rearrangement joins TRBV30 to TRBJ1-2; tentatively, D is TRBD1 (5 bases). Deletions cut 6 bases from V and 2 bases from J, with 7 bases between. Germline CDR1 reads GTSNPN; CDR2 reads SVGIG (reference sequence). CDR3 length equals 11 residues. CDR3 amino acids: CACRGNYGYTF. CDR3 DNA: TGTGCCTGTCGGGGGAACTATGGCTACACCTTC.

The CDR3 spells CATSDGGAQFGGYTF. In DNA, the CDR3 is TGTGCCACCAGTGATGGGGGGGCGCAGTTTGGTGGCTACACCTTC. This chain links TRBV24-1 with TRBJ1-2; D may be TRBD1 (6 bases). CDR1 is KGHDR and CDR2 is SFDVKD in the germline V gene. The CDR3 totals 15 residues. V was shortened by 3 bases and J by 7 bases, with 17 bases between the two germline ends.

CDR3 bases: TGTGCCAGCAGCCAATCCCCGGCGGGAGCTTTGTGGGGAGAGCAGTACTTC. It encodes CASSQSPAGALWGEQYF. The V call is TRBV3-1 (or the pseudogene TRBV3-2), the J call TRBJ2-7, with 7 bases fitting TRBD2. Germline CDR1 reads LGHDT; CDR2 reads YNNKEL (reference sequence). The CDR3 length is 17 residues. Trimming took 2 bases from V and 7 from J; bases not matched to a gene: 17.

CDR3 in amino acids: CASSLAVRGTSTDTQYF. CDR3 in DNA: TGTGCCAGCAGCTTAGCGGTCCGAGGGACTAGCACAGATACGCAGTATTTT. The rearrangement joins TRBV7-2 to TRBJ2-3; possibly TRBD2 for D (6 bases). V lost 0 bases to trimming and J lost 0 bases, with 13 bases between them. Germline V gene lookup returns CDR1 SGHTA and CDR2 FQGNSA. The CDR3 spans 17 residues.

V usage is TRBV19 and J usage is TRBJ1-5; tentatively, D is TRBD1 (5 bases). In germline, CDR1 is LNHDA, CDR2 SQIVND (reference sequence). CDR3 size: 18 residues. Trimming left V 5 bases short and J 0 bases short, with 20 bases between. The CDR3 region has the DNA TGTGCCAGTAGTGCAAGGTCGTCGGGGGTATATAGCAATCAGCCCCAGCATTTT. Amino acids: CASSARSSGVYSNQPQHF.

This clone appeared a few times. The chain is built from TRBV7-5 and TRBJ1-4. TRBV7-5 corresponds to a pseudogene. The CDR3 contains 14 residues. CDR3 sequence reads: CVRSCSGWNEKLFF. CDR3 nucleotides: TGTGTCAGAAGCTGCTCCGGGTGGAATGAAAAACTGTTTTTT.

This clone was seen at least ten times. This CDR3 is also generated by other DNA sequences in the sample. This chain joins TRBV11-3 and TRBJ1-1, with D perhaps TRBD1 (5 bases). This CDR3 contains 13 residues. Trimming left V 2 bases short and J 3 bases short, with 7 bases between. From germline, CDR1 is SGHNT and CDR2 YENEEA. Written as DNA, the CDR3 is TGTGCCAGCAGCTTACAGGGTGACACTGAAGCTTTCTTT. Translation: CASSLQGDTEAFF.

This rearrangement joins TRBV10-3 to TRBJ1-6, with D possibly matching TRBD1 (6 bases). Germline V gene lookup returns CDR1 ENHRY and CDR2 SYGVKD. V was shortened by 10 bases and J by 3 bases, with 19 bases between the two germline ends. The CDR3 sequence is 16 residues long. The CDR3 is CATSSLQGIYNSPLHF. The DNA for the CDR3 is TGTGCCACCTCCTCACTGCAGGGGATCTATAATTCACCCCTCCACTTT.

The chain couples TRBV25-1 to TRBJ2-5; no firm D call. The CDR3 consists of 13 residues. Trimming shortened V by 4 bases and J by 0 bases, and 6 bases separated the two germline ends. Germline CDR1 MGHDK, CDR2 SYGVNS. In DNA, the CDR3 is TGTGCCAGCAGTGCGCGGAACCAAGAGACCCAGTACTTC. Translation gives CASSARNQETQYF.

The J gene is TRBJ1-4, the V gene TRBV28, with D hard to call. The CDR3 is 18 residues long. Germline-derived CDR1 and CDR2 are MDHEN and SYDVKM. Deletions cut 8 bases from V and 10 bases from J, with 32 bases between. In DNA, the CDR3 is TGTGCCAGCTGCCCCTTCCGAGGCCTTCTTGGCCAAGGAGGAAAACTGTTTTTT. Translation gives CASCPFRGLLGQGGKLFF.

The gene calls are TRBV24-1 and TRBJ2-1, with TRBD2 identical over 10 bases. The CDR3 is 15 residues long. Germline loops: CDR1 KGHDR, CDR2 SFDVKD. With V trimmed by 4 bases and J by 4 bases, 3 bases remained unmatched. The CDR3 DNA reads TGTGCCACCAGTGACTGGACTAGCGGATACAATGAGCAGTTCTTC. The encoded protein is CATSDWTSGYNEQFF.

The CDR3 DNA sequence: TGTGCCAGCAGTTTGGTAGGGGGAGTTATTGCGGATTCACCCCTCCACTTT. This sequence encodes CASSLVGGVIADSPLHF. The chain combines TRBV28 with TRBJ1-6, with D possibly matching TRBD1 (6 bases). The germline gives CDR1 MDHEN, CDR2 SYDVKM. This CDR3 contains 17 residues. V lost 3 bases and J lost 8, with 20 bases in between.

This clone was picked up a small number of times. V gene TRBV5-6 combines with J gene TRBJ2-7; possibly TRBD2 for D (6 bases). The germline V gene has CDR1 SGHDT and CDR2 YYEEEE. Trimming pared 4 bases from V and 1 base from J, leaving 9 bases between. The CDR3 is made up of 13 amino acids. This CDR3 reads CASSPGLSYEQYF. CDR3 DNA sequence: TGTGCCAGCAGCCCGGGACTGTCCTACGAGCAGTACTTC. The whole variable domain, remainder taken from reference TRBV5-6 and TRBJ2-7, is DAGVTQSPTHLIKTRGQQVTLRCSPKSGHDTVSWYQQALGQGPQFIFQYYEEEERQRGNFPDRFSGHQFPNYSSELNVNALLLGDSALYLCASSPGLSYEQYFGPGTRLTVT.